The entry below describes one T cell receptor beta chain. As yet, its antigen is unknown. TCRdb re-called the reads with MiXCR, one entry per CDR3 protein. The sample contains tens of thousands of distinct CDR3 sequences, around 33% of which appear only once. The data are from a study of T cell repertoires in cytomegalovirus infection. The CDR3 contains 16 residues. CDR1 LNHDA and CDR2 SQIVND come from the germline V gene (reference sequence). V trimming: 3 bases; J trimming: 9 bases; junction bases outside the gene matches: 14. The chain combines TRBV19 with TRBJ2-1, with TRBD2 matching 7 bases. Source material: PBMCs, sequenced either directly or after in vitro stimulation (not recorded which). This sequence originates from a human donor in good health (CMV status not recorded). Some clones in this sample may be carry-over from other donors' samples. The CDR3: CASSIQGRAGVVEQFF. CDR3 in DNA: TGTGCCAGTAGTATCCAGGGTCGTGCGGGAGTTGTTGAGCAGTTCTTC.